This T cell receptor beta chain emerged from a study of a mutant IDH1 vaccine in newly diagnosed glioma. Study-wide results and caveats: Among all patients, vaccine-induced immune responses occurred in approximately 93%.

The time point denotes: baseline, week 1 (first vaccination visit). Treatment described: pre-vaccination baseline after standard-of-care therapy. In every donor, the tumor was a new WHO grade 3 or 4 IDH1-mutant, ATRX-lost astrocytoma. Germline CDR1 is SGHAT and CDR2 is FQNNGV. V was shortened by 7 bases and J by 2 bases, with 14 bases between the two germline ends. The CDR3 is 14 residues long. Method: immunoSEQ multiplex PCR; TCRdb's copy keeps in-frame clones and lacks some. In the table there are 50,000 or so clones, approximately 81% of which are singletons. This clone was detected only a few times. Its antigen is unidentified.

The chain combines TRBV11-2 with TRBJ1-1, with D perhaps TRBD1 (6 bases). The sample consisted of PBMCs, taken from a glioma patient treated with radiotherapy, temozolomide or both. This TCR came from a man younger than 30 with glioma. The CDR3 region has the DNA TGTGCCAGCATCCAAAGCGGGACAAACACTGAAGCTTTCTTT. Translation: CASIQSGTNTEAFF. The complete variable domain, with remaining parts taken from reference TRBV11-2 and TRBJ1-1, reads EAGVAQSPRYKIIEKRQSVAFWCNPISGHATLYWYQQILGQGPKLLIQFQNNGVVDDSQLPKDRFSAERLKGVDSTLKIQPAKLEDSAVYLCASIQSGTNTEAFFGQGTRLTVV.